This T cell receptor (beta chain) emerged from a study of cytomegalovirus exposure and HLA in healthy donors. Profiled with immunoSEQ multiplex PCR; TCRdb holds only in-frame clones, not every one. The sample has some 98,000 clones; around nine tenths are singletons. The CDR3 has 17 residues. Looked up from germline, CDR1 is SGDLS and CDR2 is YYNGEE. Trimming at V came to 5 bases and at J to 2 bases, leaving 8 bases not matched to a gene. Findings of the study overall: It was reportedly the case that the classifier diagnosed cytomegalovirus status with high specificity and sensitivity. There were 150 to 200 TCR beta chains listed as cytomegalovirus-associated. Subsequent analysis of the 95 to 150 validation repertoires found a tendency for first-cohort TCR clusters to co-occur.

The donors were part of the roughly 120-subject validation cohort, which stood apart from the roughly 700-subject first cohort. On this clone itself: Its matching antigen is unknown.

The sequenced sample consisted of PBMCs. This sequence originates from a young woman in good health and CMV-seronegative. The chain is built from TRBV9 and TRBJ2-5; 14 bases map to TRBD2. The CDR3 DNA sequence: TGTGCCAGCAGTGGAGGGACTAGCGGGGGTCGGCAAGAGACCCAGTACTTC. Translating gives CASSGGTSGGRQETQYF.